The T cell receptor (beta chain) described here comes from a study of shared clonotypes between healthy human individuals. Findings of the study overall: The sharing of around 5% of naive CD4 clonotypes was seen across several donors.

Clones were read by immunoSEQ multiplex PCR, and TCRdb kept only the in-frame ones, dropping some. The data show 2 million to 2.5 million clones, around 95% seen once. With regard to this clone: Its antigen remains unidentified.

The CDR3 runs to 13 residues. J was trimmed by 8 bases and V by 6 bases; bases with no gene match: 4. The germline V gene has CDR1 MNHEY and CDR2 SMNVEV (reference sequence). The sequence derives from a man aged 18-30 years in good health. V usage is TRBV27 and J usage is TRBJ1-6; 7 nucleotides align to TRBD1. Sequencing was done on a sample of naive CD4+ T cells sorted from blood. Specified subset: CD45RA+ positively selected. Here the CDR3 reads CASRGQIHSPLHF. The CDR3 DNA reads TGTGCCAGCAGGGGACAGATCCATTCACCCCTCCACTTT.